Below, 13 T cell receptor beta chains from the same sample are listed, as sequenced in a study of blood T cell repertoires in COVID-19 (dated by TCRdb to 2018 to 2021). The receptor library was made with the immunoSEQ multiplex PCR assay. The table was pulled from immuneACCESS by TCRdb, which kept in-frame rearrangements only. Such tables lose some clones; where checked, under half of the loss comes from unresolved V genes, and the rest has no known cause. This sample lists fewer than 300,000 clones; over 65% were detected once. Approximately 3.2% of the sample comes from the top ten. Sequencing input: peripheral blood. The source of these receptors is an elderly woman with acute or convalescent COVID-19.

The rearrangement links TRBV7-9 to TRBJ1-1; D gene uncertain. CDR1 is SEHNR, CDR2 FQNEAQ, per germline (reference sequence). The CDR3 extends over 15 amino acids. V lost 0 bases and J 4 bases, leaving 12 bases between the germline ends. CDR3 in DNA: TGTGCCAGCAGCTTAGCGCTTTCGGGAAGCACTGAAGCTTTCTTT. Protein product: CASSLALSGSTEAFF.

The chain links TRBV5-1 to TRBJ1-2, with D possibly TRBD1 on 6 matching bases. With 2 bases removed from V and 8 bases from J, the gap between germline ends came to 13 bases. CDR1 is SGHRS, CDR2 YFSETQ, per germline. The CDR3 covers 13 residues. As DNA, the CDR3 is TGCGCCAGCAGCTTTACGGGACAACCCGGCTACACCTTC. It is translated as CASSFTGQPGYTF.

The chain employs TRBV4-2 and TRBJ1-3; D perhaps matches TRBD1 (5 bases). The germline CDR1 and CDR2 sequences are LGHNA and YNFKEQ. Trimming cost V 0 bases and J 0 bases, with 18 bases left between them. The CDR3 loop spans 19 amino acids. In nucleotides, the CDR3 is TGTGCCAGCAGCCAAGATTTTGGGGGGGGGTCTGTCTCTGGAAACACCATATATTTT. It codes for CASSQDFGGGSVSGNTIYF.

Only a few counts were recorded for this clone. DNA of the CDR3: TGTGCCTGGAGTGGGCGCGGACACCTACTAGCGGGAGGTTCTGGGGCCAACGTCCTGACTTTC. Amino acids: CAWSGRGHLLAGGSGANVLTF. The gene calls are TRBV30 and TRBJ2-6; 12 bases match TRBD2. The CDR3 is 21 residues long. Germline CDR1 GTSNPN, CDR2 SVGIG (reference sequence). Losses at the gene ends were 1 base for V and 1 base for J; bases not matched to a gene: 14.

The chain couples TRBV18 to TRBJ2-2; TRBD1 matches 8 bases. V lost 1 base and J lost 6; bases outside the gene matches: 7. Germline V CDR1 and CDR2: KGHSH, LQKENI. The CDR3 runs 16 residues. CDR3 sequence reads: CASSPRGTGVSGELFF. The CDR3, as DNA: TGTGCCAGCTCACCACGGGGGACAGGTGTCTCCGGGGAGCTGTTTTTT.

This chain uses TRBV30 with TRBJ2-7; D may be TRBD2 (5 bases). Germline lookup yields CDR1 GTSNPN and CDR2 SVGIG (reference sequence). This CDR3 has 16 residues. The germline V and J ends were trimmed by 0 bases and 2 bases, with 17 bases remaining between them. DNA of the CDR3: TGTGCCTGGAGTGTACTTGGCCGGGGTCCTCCCTACGAGCAGTACTTC. Translated: CAWSVLGRGPPYEQYF.

The sample holds a few counts of this clone. The genes are TRBV28 and TRBJ1-3, with a tentative D call TRBD1 (5 bases). The CDR3 has 14 amino acids. Looked up from germline, CDR1 is MDHEN and CDR2 is SYDVKM. V lost 7 bases to trimming and J lost 4 bases, with 14 bases between them. This CDR3 is CASNTAGVGNTIYF. The CDR3 bases are TGTGCCAGCAACACGGCGGGGGTCGGAAACACCATATATTTT. Looking up the rest from reference TRBV28 and TRBJ1-3 gives the full variable domain: DVKVTQSSRYLVKRTGEKVFLECVQDMDHENMFWYRQDPGLGLRLIYFSYDVKMKEKGDIPEGYSVSREKKERFSLILESASTNQTSMYLCASNTAGVGNTIYFGEGSWLTVV.

The V call is TRBV27, the J call TRBJ1-4; possible D gene TRBD1, 6 bases. The germline V gene has CDR1 MNHEY and CDR2 SMNVEV (reference sequence). The germline V and J ends were trimmed by 0 bases and 7 bases, with 12 bases remaining between them. The CDR3 is made up of 15 amino acids. The CDR3 nucleotides read TGTGCCAGCAGTTTATCCGGCAGGGGTAGTGAAAAACTGTTTTTT. Amino acid sequence: CASSLSGRGSEKLFF.

The genes are TRBV5-5 and TRBJ1-2; D may be TRBD1 (5 bases). The CDR3 has 15 residues. With 6 bases removed from V and 2 bases from J, the gap between germline ends came to 17 bases. The germline gives CDR1 SGHKS, CDR2 YYEKEE (reference sequence). The CDR3 sequence is CASTPRQGGNYGYTF. DNA of the CDR3: TGTGCCAGCACCCCCAGGCAGGGAGGCAACTATGGCTACACCTTC.

This chain links TRBV6-5 with TRBJ1-1, with D possibly matching TRBD1 (6 bases). Germline-derived CDR1 and CDR2 are MNHEY and SVGAGI. The CDR3 is 15 residues long. Trimming shortened V by 6 bases and J by 2 bases, and 16 bases separated the two germline ends. The CDR3 coding sequence is TGTGCCAGCAGAGTCACTAACAGGGATAACACTGAAGCTTTCTTT. It specifies CASRVTNRDNTEAFF.

V gene TRBV2 combines with J gene TRBJ2-5, with 10 nucleotides matching TRBD2. With V trimmed by 4 bases and J by 5 bases, 4 bases remained unmatched. Germline V gene data show CDR1 as SNHLY and CDR2 as FYNNEI. This CDR3 region has 14 residues. The CDR3: CASSGLAGGETQYF. CDR3 DNA: TGTGCCAGCAGTGGACTAGCGGGTGGGGAGACCCAGTACTTC.

The CDR3 is CSVVSGSRNTIYF. CDR3 coding DNA: TGCAGCGTTGTCTCGGGGTCTAGGAACACCATATATTTT. The chain carries TRBV29-1 and TRBJ1-3; D is unclear. CDR3 length: 13 residues. Trimming left V 4 bases short and J 7 bases short, with 14 bases between. Germline values: CDR1 SQVTM, CDR2 ANQGSEA.

This chain links TRBV18 with TRBJ2-3; possible D gene TRBD1, 5 bases. The CDR3 is 16 residues long. CDR1 is KGHSH and CDR2 is LQKENI in the germline V gene. Deletions cut 4 bases from V and 0 bases from J, with 14 bases between. The CDR3 region is CASSQRQISSTDTQYF. The CDR3, as DNA: TGTGCCAGCTCACAAAGACAGATCTCTAGCACAGATACGCAGTATTTT.